This T cell receptor (beta chain) was retrieved from a study of cytomegalovirus exposure and HLA in healthy donors. The study, taken as a whole, reports: Later on, an analysis found that several of the most significant clusters appeared to be linked to common viral pathogens, which included parvovirus B19. Later analysis identified a missense DCLRE1C variant that was linked to TCR beta V- and J-gene trimming. Earlier findings revealed that most TCR beta V segments proved productive either about 90% or about 30% of the time.

Concerning this clone: Its cognate antigen is unknown.

Primers included in the PCR were 60 Vbeta and 13 Jbeta primers. Sequenced by immunoSEQ multiplex PCR; TCRdb stores in-frame clones only, minus some. The table records 55,000 to 65,000 clones, more than 60% of them present only once. The CDR3 totals 12 residues. The ends were cut back, 0 bases at V and 6 bases at J, with 8 bases in the middle. CDR1 is GTSNPN and CDR2 is SVGIG in the germline V gene (reference sequence). This sequence originates from a young woman in good health and CMV-seronegative. The chain uses TRBV30 and TRBJ1-1, with D uncertain. The sequencing sample was made of PBMCs. For the CDR3, the DNA is TGTGCCTGGAGTGTAAGCTCCCCTGAAGCTTTCTTT. It translates to CAWSVSSPEAFF.